Each of the 9 T cell receptor beta chains below was sequenced from the same sample in a study of T cell responses to AZD1222 COVID-19 vaccine. Measured with immunoSEQ multiplex PCR; TCRdb has only the in-frame clones, and not every one. The sample includes about 150,000 clones, roughly 90% of them seen just once. Material: peripheral blood, obtained 28 days after the second AZD1222 dose. These receptors were taken from an adult who received the AZD1222 COVID-19 vaccine.

V is TRBV5-1 and J is TRBJ1-6, with 7 positions matching TRBD1. The CDR3 is 14 residues long. Looked up from germline, CDR1 is SGHRS and CDR2 is YFSETQ. V dropped 0 bases and J dropped 10; count of bases not matched to a gene: 4. CDR3 bases: TGCGCCAGCAGCTTGGGACAGGGCAGCTCACCCCTCCACTTT. Translating it yields CASSLGQGSSPLHF.

The chain combines TRBV19 with TRBJ1-5, with TRBD1 matching 10 bases. Germline loops: CDR1 LNHDA, CDR2 SQIVND (reference sequence). This CDR3 region has 14 residues. V was clipped by 5 bases and J by 7 bases; unmatched bases: 5. In nucleotides, the CDR3 is TGTGCCAGTAGTGCCGGACAGGGGGGACAGCCCCAGCATTTT. It specifies CASSAGQGGQPQHF.

The V call is TRBV6-5, the J call TRBJ1-5; unclear D gene. Looked up from germline, CDR1 is MNHEY and CDR2 is SVGAGI. Between the trimmed V and J ends, which lost 6 bases and 1 base, there was a span of 10 bases. CDR3 length: 14 residues. In DNA, the CDR3 is TGTGCCAGCAGGGCCCAGGACAGCAATCAGCCCCAGCATTTT. It is translated as CASRAQDSNQPQHF.

The rearrangement uses TRBV6-5 and TRBJ2-7; D is tentatively TRBD1 or TRBD2 (5 bases each). Trimming shortened V by 0 bases and J by 7 bases, and 13 bases separated the two germline ends. The length of the CDR3 is 14 residues. From germline, CDR1 is MNHEY and CDR2 SVGAGI. The DNA of the CDR3 is TGTGCCAGCAGTTACTCCACCTCGAGGGGAGAGCAGTACTTC. It encodes CASSYSTSRGEQYF.

This clone has a handful of counts. CDR3 sequence (DNA): TGTGCCAGCGGCGGGACAGGGGAGACCCAGTACTTC. It yields the protein CASGGTGETQYF. The chain recombines TRBV2 with TRBJ2-5, with TRBD1 matching over 9 bases. This CDR3 contains 12 residues. CDR1 and CDR2 (germline): SNHLY, FYNNEI. With 8 bases clipped from V and 5 bases from J, the junction kept 3 bases outside the gene matches. The full variable domain, its missing parts supplied by reference TRBV2 and TRBJ2-5, is EPEVTQTPSHQVTQMGQEVILRCVPISNHLYFYWYRQILGQKVEFLVSFYNNEISEKSEIFDDQFSVERPDGSNFTLKIRSTKLEDSAMYFCASGGTGETQYFGPGTRLLVL.

The chain links TRBV7-2 to TRBJ2-7; D is undetermined. The CDR3 extends over 14 amino acids. The germline CDR1 and CDR2 sequences are SGHTA and FQGNSA. Between the trimmed V and J ends, which lost 3 bases and 7 bases, there was a span of 16 bases. The CDR3 region has the DNA TGTGCCAGCAGCTTTGCGACCCCCGGCGTAGAGCAGTACTTC. Its protein is CASSFATPGVEQYF.

This chain joins TRBV3-1 (or the pseudogene TRBV3-2) and TRBJ2-7, with D perhaps matching TRBD2 (5 bases). Trimming took off 5 bases at V and 2 bases at J, with 13 bases between the two ends. The germline V gene encodes CDR1 LGHDT and CDR2 YNNKEL (reference sequence). The CDR3 length is 14 residues. The CDR3 coding sequence is TGTGCCAGCAGCGTAGCGCAAGACCCCTACGAGCAGTACTTC. This codes for CASSVAQDPYEQYF.

V and J are TRBV5-4 and TRBJ1-1; TRBD1 matches at 9 bases. V trimming: 4 bases; J trimming: 1 base; junction bases outside the gene matches: 5. Per the germline V gene, CDR1 is SGHNT and CDR2 is YYREEE (reference sequence). The length of the CDR3 is 15 residues. CDR3 amino acids: CASSPQGAWNTEAFF. For the CDR3, the DNA is TGTGCCAGCAGCCCACAGGGGGCCTGGAACACTGAAGCTTTCTTT.

CDR3 in amino acids: CASSLPSPGDTQYF. The CDR3 nucleotides are TGTGCCAGCAGCTTGCCGAGTCCAGGGGATACGCAGTATTTT. The chain is built from TRBV5-6 and TRBJ2-3, with TRBD1 as a possible D gene (5 bases). V lost 1 base, J lost 6 bases, and 12 bases lay in between. The germline gives CDR1 SGHDT, CDR2 YYEEEE. CDR3 length: 14 amino acids.